This TCR beta chain was sequenced for a study of CD8+ T cells in alopecia areata. Study-level background: Treated patients were given oral tofacitinib, which was dosed at 5 to 10 mg twice daily.

Isolated RNA was reverse transcribed into cDNA used as the sequencing template. The assay was immunoSEQ multiplex PCR, and TCRdb's table has in-frame clones only and misses some. The profile shows 150,000 to 200,000 clones, approximately 60% of them singletons. Treatment denoted: oral pan-JAK inhibitor, 5-10 mg twice daily. The V end was cut by 4 bases, the J end by 4 bases, with 10 bases between. The CDR3 covers 13 residues. CDR1 and CDR2 from the germline V gene are SNHLY and FYNNEI. The sequences come from CD4+ T cells sorted from blood, collected at week 4, from a patient treated with tofacitinib. The V and J genes are TRBV2 and TRBJ2-5; D ambiguous. The origin of this receptor is a human donor with alopecia areata. This CDR3 is CASSASYGETQYF. The CDR3 region has the DNA TGTGCCAGCAGTGCCTCATATGGAGAGACCCAGTACTTC. Using reference TRBV2 and TRBJ2-5 for the parts outside the CDR3, the full variable domain is EPEVTQTPSHQVTQMGQEVILRCVPISNHLYFYWYRQILGQKVEFLVSFYNNEISEKSEIFDDQFSVERPDGSNFTLKIRSTKLEDSAMYFCASSASYGETQYFGPGTRLLVL.